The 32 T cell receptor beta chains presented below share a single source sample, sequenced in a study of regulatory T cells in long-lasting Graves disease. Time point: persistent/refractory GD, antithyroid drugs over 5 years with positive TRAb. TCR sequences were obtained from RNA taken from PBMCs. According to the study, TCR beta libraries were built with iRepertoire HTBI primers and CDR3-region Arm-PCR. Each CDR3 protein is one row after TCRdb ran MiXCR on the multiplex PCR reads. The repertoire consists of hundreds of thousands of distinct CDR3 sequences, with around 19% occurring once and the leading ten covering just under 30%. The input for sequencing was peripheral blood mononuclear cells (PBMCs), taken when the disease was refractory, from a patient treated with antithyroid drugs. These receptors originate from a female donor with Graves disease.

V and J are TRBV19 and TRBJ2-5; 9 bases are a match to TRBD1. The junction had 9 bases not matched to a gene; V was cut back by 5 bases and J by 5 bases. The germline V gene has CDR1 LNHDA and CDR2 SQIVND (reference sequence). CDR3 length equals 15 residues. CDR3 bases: TGTGCCAGTAGTCCCGGGACAGGGCATGCGGAGACCCAGTACTTC. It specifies CASSPGTGHAETQYF.

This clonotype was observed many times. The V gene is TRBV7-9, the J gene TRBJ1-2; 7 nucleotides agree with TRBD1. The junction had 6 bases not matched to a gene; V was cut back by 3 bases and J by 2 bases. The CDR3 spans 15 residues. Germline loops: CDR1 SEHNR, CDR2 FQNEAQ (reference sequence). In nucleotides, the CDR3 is TGTGCCAGCAGCTTTGGGCAGGGGGGAAACTATGGCTACACCTTC. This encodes CASSFGQGGNYGYTF.

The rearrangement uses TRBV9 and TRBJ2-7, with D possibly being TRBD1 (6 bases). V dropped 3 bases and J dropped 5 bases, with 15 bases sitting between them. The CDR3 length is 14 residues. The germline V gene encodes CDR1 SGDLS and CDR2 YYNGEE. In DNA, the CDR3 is TGTGCCAGCAGCGAACAGGGCCTGAGTCACGAGCAGTACTTC. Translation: CASSEQGLSHEQYF.

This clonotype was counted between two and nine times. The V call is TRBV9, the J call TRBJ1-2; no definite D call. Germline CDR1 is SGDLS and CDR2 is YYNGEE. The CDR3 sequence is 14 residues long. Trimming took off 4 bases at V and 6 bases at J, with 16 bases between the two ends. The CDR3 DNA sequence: TGTGCCAGCAGCCCTGACGGACGGGCGGATGGCTACACCTTC. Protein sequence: CASSPDGRADGYTF.

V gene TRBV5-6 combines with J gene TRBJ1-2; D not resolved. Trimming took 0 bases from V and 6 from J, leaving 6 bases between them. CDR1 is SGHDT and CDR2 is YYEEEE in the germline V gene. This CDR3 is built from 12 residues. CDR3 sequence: CASSLARDGYTF. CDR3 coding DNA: TGTGCCAGCAGCTTGGCACGGGATGGCTACACCTTC.

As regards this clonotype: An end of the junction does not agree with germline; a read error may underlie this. DNA of the CDR3: TGTACCAGCAGTTGGGGGCGGCCGGTGAACACTGAAGCTTTCTTT. Translation: CTSSWGRPVNTEAFF. The V and J genes are TRBV28 and TRBJ1-1; TRBD1 is a possible D gene (6 bases). The CDR3 covers 15 residues. Germline V CDR1 and CDR2: MDHEN, SYDVKM.

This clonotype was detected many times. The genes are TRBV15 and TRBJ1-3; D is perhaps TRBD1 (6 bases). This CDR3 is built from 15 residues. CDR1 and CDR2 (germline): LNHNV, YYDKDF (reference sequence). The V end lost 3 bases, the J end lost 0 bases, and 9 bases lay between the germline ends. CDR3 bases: TGTGCCACCAGCAGCGGACAGAACTCTGGAAACACCATATATTTT. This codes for CATSSGQNSGNTIYF.

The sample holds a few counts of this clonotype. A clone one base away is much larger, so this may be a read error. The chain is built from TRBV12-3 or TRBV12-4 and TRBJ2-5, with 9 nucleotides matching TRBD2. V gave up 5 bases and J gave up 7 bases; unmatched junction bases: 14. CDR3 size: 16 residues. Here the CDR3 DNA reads TGTGCCAGCAGTCCCCCAGGGGCTAGCGGGATAGGGACCCAGTACTTC. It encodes CASSPPGASGIGTQYF.

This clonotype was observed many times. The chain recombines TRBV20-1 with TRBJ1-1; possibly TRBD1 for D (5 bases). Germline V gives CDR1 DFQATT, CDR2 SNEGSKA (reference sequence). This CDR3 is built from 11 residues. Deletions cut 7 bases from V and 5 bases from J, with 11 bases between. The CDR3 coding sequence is TGCAGTGGGGGGTGGGGAACTGAAGCTTTCTTT. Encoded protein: CSGGWGTEAFF.

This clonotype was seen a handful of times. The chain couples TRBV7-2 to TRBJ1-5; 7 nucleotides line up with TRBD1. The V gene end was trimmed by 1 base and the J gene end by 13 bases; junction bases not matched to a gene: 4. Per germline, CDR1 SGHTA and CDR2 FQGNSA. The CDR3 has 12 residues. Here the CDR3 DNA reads TGTGCCAGCAGCTTAGGAGGGGGCCTTCAGCATTTT. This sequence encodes CASSLGGGLQHF.

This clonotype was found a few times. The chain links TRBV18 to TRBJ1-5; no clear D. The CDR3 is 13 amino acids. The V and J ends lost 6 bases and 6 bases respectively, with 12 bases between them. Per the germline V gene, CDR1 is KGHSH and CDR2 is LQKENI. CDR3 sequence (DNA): TGTGCCAGCTCTCTCAATGAGGCTCAGCCCCAGCATTTT. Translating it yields CASSLNEAQPQHF.

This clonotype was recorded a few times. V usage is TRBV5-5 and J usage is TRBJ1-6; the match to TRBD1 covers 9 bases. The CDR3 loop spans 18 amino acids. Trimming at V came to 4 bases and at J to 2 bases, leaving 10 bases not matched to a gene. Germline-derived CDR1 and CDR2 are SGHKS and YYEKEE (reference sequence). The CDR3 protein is CASSKDRRQGAYNSPLHF. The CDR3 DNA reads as TGTGCCAGCAGCAAGGACAGGCGACAGGGGGCCTATAATTCACCCCTCCACTTT. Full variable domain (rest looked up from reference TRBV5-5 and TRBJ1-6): DAGVTQSPTHLIKTRGQQVTLRCSPISGHKSVSWYQQVLGQGPQFIFQYYEKEERGRGNFPDRFSARQFPNYSSELNVNALLLGDSALYLCASSKDRRQGAYNSPLHFGNGTRLTVT.

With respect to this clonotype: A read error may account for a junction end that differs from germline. The CDR3 coding sequence is TGTGCCAGCAGCCGGACAGGGGGGACCGACATTCGGTACTTC. Translated, it gives CASSRTGGTDIRYF. V usage is TRBV7-3 and J usage is TRBJ2-4, with 10 positions matching TRBD1. There are 14 residues in the CDR3. Germline lookup yields CDR1 SGHTA and CDR2 FQGTGA. Together with reference TRBV7-3 and TRBJ2-4, the CDR3 gives the full variable domain: GAGVSQTPSNKVTEKGKYVELRCDPISGHTALYWYRQSLGQGPEFLIYFQGTGAADDSGLPNDRFFAVRPEGSVSTLKIQRTERGDSAVYLCASSRTGGTDIRYFGAGTRLSVL.

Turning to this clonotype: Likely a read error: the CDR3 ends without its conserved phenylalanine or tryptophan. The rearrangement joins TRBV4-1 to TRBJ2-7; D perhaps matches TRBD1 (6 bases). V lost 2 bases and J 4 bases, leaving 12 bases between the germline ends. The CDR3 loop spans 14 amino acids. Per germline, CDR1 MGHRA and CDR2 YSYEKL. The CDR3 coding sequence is TGCGCCAGCAGCCAATTATCTACAGGGTACGAGCAGTACCTC. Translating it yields CASSQLSTGYEQYL.

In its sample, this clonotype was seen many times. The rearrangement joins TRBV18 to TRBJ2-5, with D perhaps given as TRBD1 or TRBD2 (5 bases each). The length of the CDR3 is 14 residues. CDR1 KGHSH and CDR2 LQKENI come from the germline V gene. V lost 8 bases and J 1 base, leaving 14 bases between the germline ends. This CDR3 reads CASSPGRAQETQYF. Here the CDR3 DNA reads TGTGCCAGCAGCCCGGGACGGGCCCAAGAGACCCAGTACTTC.

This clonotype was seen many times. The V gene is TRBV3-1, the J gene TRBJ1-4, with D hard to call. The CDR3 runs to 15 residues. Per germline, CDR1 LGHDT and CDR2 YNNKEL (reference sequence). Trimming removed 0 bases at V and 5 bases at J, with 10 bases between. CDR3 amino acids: CASSQDWPTNEKLFF. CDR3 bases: TGTGCCAGCAGCCAAGATTGGCCGACGAATGAAAAACTGTTTTTT.

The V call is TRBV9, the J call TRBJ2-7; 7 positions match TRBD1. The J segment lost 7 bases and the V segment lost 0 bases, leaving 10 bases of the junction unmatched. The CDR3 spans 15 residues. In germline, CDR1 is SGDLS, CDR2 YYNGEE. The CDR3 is CASSVGDRESEEQYF. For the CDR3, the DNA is TGTGCCAGCAGCGTAGGAGACAGGGAATCGGAGGAGCAGTACTTC.

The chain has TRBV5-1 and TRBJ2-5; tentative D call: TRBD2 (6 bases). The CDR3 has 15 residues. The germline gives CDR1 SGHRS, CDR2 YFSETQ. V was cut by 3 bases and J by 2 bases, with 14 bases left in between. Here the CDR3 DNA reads TGCGCCAGCAGCTACCAACGGGGGTGGCAAGAGACCCAGTACTTC. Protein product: CASSYQRGWQETQYF.

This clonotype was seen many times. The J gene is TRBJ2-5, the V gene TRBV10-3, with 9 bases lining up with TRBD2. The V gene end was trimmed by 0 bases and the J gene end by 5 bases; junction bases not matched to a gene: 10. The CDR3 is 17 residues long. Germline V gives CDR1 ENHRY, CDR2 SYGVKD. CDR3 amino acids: CAISESSVAGDLETQYF. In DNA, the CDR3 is TGTGCCATCAGTGAGTCGTCGGTAGCGGGAGATTTGGAGACCCAGTACTTC.

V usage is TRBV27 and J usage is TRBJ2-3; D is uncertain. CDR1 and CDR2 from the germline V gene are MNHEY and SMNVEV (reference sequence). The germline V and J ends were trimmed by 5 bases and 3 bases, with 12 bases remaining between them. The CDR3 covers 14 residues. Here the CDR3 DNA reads TGTGCCAGCAGTCCAAATGAGTTGACAGATACGCAGTATTTT. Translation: CASSPNELTDTQYF.

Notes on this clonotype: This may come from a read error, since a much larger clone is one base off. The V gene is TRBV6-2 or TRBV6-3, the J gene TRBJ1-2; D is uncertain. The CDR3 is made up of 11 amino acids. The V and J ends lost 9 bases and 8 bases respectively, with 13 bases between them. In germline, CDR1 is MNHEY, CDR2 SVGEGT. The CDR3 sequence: CARLGLQGYTF. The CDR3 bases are TGTGCCAGATTAGGGTTACAAGGCTACACCTTC.

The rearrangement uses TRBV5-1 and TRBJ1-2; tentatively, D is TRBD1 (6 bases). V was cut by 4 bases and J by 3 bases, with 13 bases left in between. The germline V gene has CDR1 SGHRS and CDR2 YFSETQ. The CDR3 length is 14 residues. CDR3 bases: TGCGCCAGCAGCGGGGGGCAGGGACACTATGGCTACACCTTC. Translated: CASSGGQGHYGYTF.

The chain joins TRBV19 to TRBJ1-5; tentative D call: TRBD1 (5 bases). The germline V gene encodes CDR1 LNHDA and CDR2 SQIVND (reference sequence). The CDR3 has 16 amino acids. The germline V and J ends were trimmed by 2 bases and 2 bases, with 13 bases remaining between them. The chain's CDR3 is CASSILGVGGNQPQHF. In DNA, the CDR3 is TGTGCCAGTAGTATATTGGGGGTGGGTGGCAATCAGCCCCAGCATTTT.

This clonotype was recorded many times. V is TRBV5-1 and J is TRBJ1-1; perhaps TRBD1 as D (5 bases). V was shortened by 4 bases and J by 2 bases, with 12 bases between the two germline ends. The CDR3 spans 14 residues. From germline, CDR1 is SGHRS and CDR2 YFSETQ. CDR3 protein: CASSSGTFNTEAFF. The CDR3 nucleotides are TGCGCCAGCAGCAGCGGGACCTTTAACACTGAAGCTTTCTTT.

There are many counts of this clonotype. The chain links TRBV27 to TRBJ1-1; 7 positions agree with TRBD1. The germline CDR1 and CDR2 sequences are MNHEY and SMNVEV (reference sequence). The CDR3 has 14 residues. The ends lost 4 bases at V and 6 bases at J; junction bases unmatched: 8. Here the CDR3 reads CASSSYRGYAEAFF. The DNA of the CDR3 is TGTGCCAGCAGTTCCTACAGGGGATACGCTGAAGCTTTCTTT.

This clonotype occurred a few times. The CDR3 sequence: CAISGGLAGGALYNEQFF. DNA for the CDR3: TGTGCCATCAGTGGGGGGTTAGCGGGAGGGGCGCTTTACAATGAGCAGTTCTTC. The chain has TRBV10-3 and TRBJ2-1, with 11 bases that match TRBD2. Germline CDR1 ENHRY, CDR2 SYGVKD. The ends lost 4 bases at V and 4 bases at J; junction bases unmatched: 12. This CDR3 has 18 residues.

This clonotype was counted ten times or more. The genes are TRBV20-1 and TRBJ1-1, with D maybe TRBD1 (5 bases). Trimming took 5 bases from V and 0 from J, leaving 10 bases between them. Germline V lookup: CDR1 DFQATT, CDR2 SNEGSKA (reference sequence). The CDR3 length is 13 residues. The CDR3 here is CSADDSLNTEAFF. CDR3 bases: TGCAGTGCTGACGACAGTTTGAACACTGAAGCTTTCTTT.

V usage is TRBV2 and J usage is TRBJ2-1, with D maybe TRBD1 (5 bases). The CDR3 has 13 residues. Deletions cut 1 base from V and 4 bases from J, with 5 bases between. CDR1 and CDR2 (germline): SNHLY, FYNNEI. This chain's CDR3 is CASSEGQYNEQFF. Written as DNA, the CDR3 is TGTGCCAGCAGTGAAGGACAGTACAATGAGCAGTTCTTC. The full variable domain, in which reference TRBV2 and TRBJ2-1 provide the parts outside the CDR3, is EPEVTQTPSHQVTQMGQEVILRCVPISNHLYFYWYRQILGQKVEFLVSFYNNEISEKSEIFDDQFSVERPDGSNFTLKIRSTKLEDSAMYFCASSEGQYNEQFFGPGTRLTVL.

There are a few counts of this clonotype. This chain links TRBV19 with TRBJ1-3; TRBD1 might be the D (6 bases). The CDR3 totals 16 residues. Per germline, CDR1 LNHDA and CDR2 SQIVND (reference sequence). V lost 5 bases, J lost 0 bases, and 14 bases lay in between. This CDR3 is CASSPSWTASGNTIYF. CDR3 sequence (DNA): TGTGCCAGTAGTCCGAGCTGGACAGCCTCTGGAAACACCATATATTTT.

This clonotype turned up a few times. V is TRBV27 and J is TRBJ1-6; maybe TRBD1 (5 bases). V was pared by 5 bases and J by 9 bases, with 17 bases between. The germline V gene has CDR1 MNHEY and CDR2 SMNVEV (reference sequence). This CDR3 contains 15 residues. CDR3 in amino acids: CASSPDRGTASPLHF. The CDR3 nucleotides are TGTGCCAGCAGTCCAGACAGAGGTACAGCTTCACCCCTCCACTTT.

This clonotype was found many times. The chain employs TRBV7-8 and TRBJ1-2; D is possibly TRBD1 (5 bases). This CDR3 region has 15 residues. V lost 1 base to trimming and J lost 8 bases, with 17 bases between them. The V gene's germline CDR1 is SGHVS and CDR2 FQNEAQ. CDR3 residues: CASSLGGQGAGGYTF. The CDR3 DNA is TGTGCCAGCAGCTTAGGTGGTCAGGGTGCTGGCGGCTACACCTTC.

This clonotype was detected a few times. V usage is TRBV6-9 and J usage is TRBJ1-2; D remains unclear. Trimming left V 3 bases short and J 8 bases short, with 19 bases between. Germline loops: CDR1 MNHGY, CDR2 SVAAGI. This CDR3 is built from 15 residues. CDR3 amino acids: CASSYVREGRSGYTF. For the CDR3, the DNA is TGTGCCAGCAGTTACGTAAGAGAGGGAAGAAGCGGCTACACCTTC.